This TCR beta chain was sequenced in a study of identical twins. Via MiXCR, TCRdb re-called the 5' RACE reads, giving one row per CDR3 protein. The sample records a few hundred thousand distinct CDR3 sequences, approximately 8.7% being singletons. The CDR3 totals 12 residues. CDR1 SGHRS and CDR2 YFSETQ come from the germline V gene. With 0 bases removed from V and 7 bases from J, the gap between germline ends came to 7 bases. This clonotype was counted ten times or more. Its antigen is currently unknown. Overall study findings and caveats: Whereas memory repertoires showed no such difference, abundant cord blood beta clonotypes carried fewer insertions.

This chain links TRBV5-1 with TRBJ1-1; D is unresolved. This sequence was found in a woman between 45 and 60 years old in good health. The sequenced sample consisted of naive T cells sorted from blood. CDR3 DNA: TGCGCCAGCAGCTTGGTCGGGAATGAAGCTTTCTTT. The encoded protein is CASSLVGNEAFF.